The 20 T cell receptor beta chains below all came from one sample that was sequenced in a study of PD-L1 blockade in urothelial cancer. Assay: immunoSEQ multiplex PCR; the TCRdb copy retains only in-frame clones and omits some. The repertoire holds 65,000 to 80,000 clones, with around four fifths as singletons. Sequences were derived from PBMCs, sampled around atezolizumab (anti-PD-L1) treatment. These receptor sequences come from a man in his sixties or seventies with urothelial cancer.

The chain couples TRBV19 to TRBJ2-1; TRBD1 agrees at 12 bases. Germline CDR1 LNHDA, CDR2 SQIVND (reference sequence). The CDR3 totals 16 residues. Trimming removed 2 bases from V and 7 bases from J; junction bases left unmatched: 6. The CDR3 bases are TGTGCCAGTAGTATAATGGGACAGGGGGCGCGGAATGAGCAGTTCTTC. Translated: CASSIMGQGARNEQFF.

This clone has just one count. The chain employs TRBV5-1 and TRBJ2-7, with TRBD1 matching over 8 bases. CDR3 size: 16 residues. V lost 4 bases and J lost 3; bases outside the gene matches: 12. Per the germline V gene, CDR1 is SGHRS and CDR2 is YFSETQ. CDR3 nucleotide sequence: TGCGCCAGCAGCCTAAACCCGACAGGGGCCGGCTACGAGCAGTACTTC. It translates to CASSLNPTGAGYEQYF.

The gene calls are TRBV7-3 and TRBJ2-6; D possibly corresponds to TRBD2 (6 bases). The germline CDR1 and CDR2 sequences are SGHTA and FQGTGA. CDR3 length: 19 amino acids. V was cut by 5 bases and J by 1 base, with 21 bases left in between. The CDR3 is CASSIPGGDGPSGANVLTF. For the CDR3, the DNA is TGTGCCAGCAGCATTCCCGGCGGGGACGGCCCATCTGGGGCCAACGTCCTGACTTTC.

The chain employs TRBV28 and TRBJ2-6; tentative D call: TRBD2 (7 bases). The germline V gene has CDR1 MDHEN and CDR2 SYDVKM. Trimming removed 6 bases from V and 0 bases from J, with 12 bases in between. This CDR3 contains 16 residues. CDR3 DNA sequence: TGTGCCAGCAGCTCGGGGGGCTCCTCTGGGGCCAACGTCCTGACTTTC. It yields the protein CASSSGGSSGANVLTF.

The chain employs TRBV5-5 and TRBJ2-6; TRBD1 or TRBD2 may be the D gene (5 bases each). V dropped 4 bases and J dropped 7 bases, with 15 bases sitting between them. The CDR3 consists of 15 residues. Per the germline V gene, CDR1 is SGHKS and CDR2 is YYEKEE (reference sequence). The chain's CDR3 is CASSLGRSSANVLTF. For the CDR3, the DNA is TGTGCCAGCAGCCTGGGACGAAGTAGCGCCAACGTCCTGACTTTC.

The V and J genes are TRBV12-5 and TRBJ2-5; 9 bases are a match to TRBD1. J lost 5 bases, V lost 1 base, and 5 bases had no gene match. This CDR3 spans 15 amino acids. Germline CDR1 is LGHNT and CDR2 is FRNRAP. The CDR3 is CASGLGDRARETQYF. In DNA form, the CDR3 reads TGTGCTAGTGGTTTGGGGGACAGGGCCAGGGAGACCCAGTACTTC.

The chain has TRBV7-3 and TRBJ2-1; D is unresolved. Trimming cost V 5 bases and J 5 bases, with 10 bases left between them. The CDR3 is 13 amino acids. Germline CDR1 is SGHTA and CDR2 is FQGTGA. CDR3 region: CASSPRNNNEQFF. The CDR3 DNA sequence: TGTGCCAGCAGCCCCCGTAACAACAATGAGCAGTTCTTC. Using reference TRBV7-3 and TRBJ2-1 for the parts outside the CDR3, the full variable domain is GAGVSQTPSNKVTEKGKYVELRCDPISGHTALYWYRQSLGQGPEFLIYFQGTGAADDSGLPNDRFFAVRPEGSVSTLKIQRTERGDSAVYLCASSPRNNNEQFFGPGTRLTVL.

The chain couples TRBV28 to TRBJ2-7; 7 bases are shared with TRBD2. The trim removed 5 bases at V and 5 bases at J, leaving 12 bases unmatched. Germline-derived CDR1 and CDR2 are MDHEN and SYDVKM. The CDR3 spans 15 residues. The CDR3 DNA sequence: TGTGCCAGCAGTCCTATAGGGGCTAGCGGCAACGAGCAGTACTTC. Residues: CASSPIGASGNEQYF.

The CDR3 DNA is TGTGCCACCAGCCCGACAGGGACTAGCGGGACCGAGCAGTACTTC. As protein: CATSPTGTSGTEQYF. J is TRBJ2-7 and V is TRBV15, with 13 bases identical to TRBD2. V trimming: 5 bases; J trimming: 6 bases; junction bases outside the gene matches: 7. From germline, CDR1 is LNHNV and CDR2 YYDKDF (reference sequence). This CDR3 region has 15 residues.

This clone has just one count. The chain employs TRBV5-1 and TRBJ2-1; 11 bases are a match to TRBD2. The V gene's germline CDR1 is SGHRS and CDR2 YFSETQ. This CDR3 is built from 15 residues. V lost 4 bases, J lost 6 bases, and 6 bases stayed unmatched. The CDR3 loop is CASSTTSGSSNEQFF. CDR3 DNA sequence: TGCGCCAGCAGCACCACTAGCGGGAGTTCCAATGAGCAGTTCTTC.

This chain links TRBV5-1 with TRBJ2-7, with 7 bases matching TRBD1. V shed 3 bases, J shed 0 bases, and the junction held 3 bases outside the gene matches. Germline lookup yields CDR1 SGHRS and CDR2 YFSETQ. The CDR3 has 14 amino acids. The CDR3 protein is CASSSSGGSYEQYF. CDR3 sequence (DNA): TGCGCCAGCAGCTCGTCAGGGGGCTCCTACGAGCAGTACTTC.

The V and J genes are TRBV9 and TRBJ2-5; D not resolved. V was pared by 0 bases and J by 4 bases, with 16 bases between. CDR1 and CDR2 from the germline V gene are SGDLS and YYNGEE. This CDR3 contains 16 residues. CDR3 DNA: TGTGCCAGCAGCGTAGGAGGCGCGGAGCTATTAGAGACCCAGTACTTC. As protein: CASSVGGAELLETQYF.

J is TRBJ1-5 and V is TRBV11-2, with 7 bases identical to TRBD1. The V gene end was trimmed by 1 base and the J gene end by 3 bases; junction bases not matched to a gene: 3. CDR3 size: 15 residues. The germline V gene encodes CDR1 SGHAT and CDR2 FQNNGV. DNA for the CDR3: TGTGCCAGCAGCTTAGCGGGGACAGTCAATCAGCCCCAGCATTTT. It yields the protein CASSLAGTVNQPQHF.

J is TRBJ1-4 and V is TRBV6-1; 7 bases map to TRBD1. Germline V gene data show CDR1 as MNHNS and CDR2 as SASEGT. Losses at the gene ends were 3 bases for V and 4 bases for J; bases not matched to a gene: 5. CDR3 length equals 15 residues. In DNA form, the CDR3 reads TGTGCCAGCAGTGATGTACAGGGGATTAATGAAAAACTGTTTTTT. Its protein is CASSDVQGINEKLFF.

This clone was found a few times. The chain is built from TRBV5-1 and TRBJ1-2; D unresolved. Trimming left V 0 bases short and J 2 bases short, with 17 bases between. CDR1 and CDR2 (germline): SGHRS, YFSETQ. This CDR3 comprises 17 residues. The CDR3 region has the DNA TGCGCCAGCAGCTTGGGCGGGTTGCAGGTCTCAAACTATGGCTACACCTTC. Translation: CASSLGGLQVSNYGYTF. The full variable domain, its missing parts supplied by reference TRBV5-1 and TRBJ1-2, is KAGVTQTPRYLIKTRGQQVTLSCSPISGHRSVSWYQQTPGQGLQFLFEYFSETQRNKGNFPGRFSGRQFSNSRSEMNVSTLELGDSALYLCASSLGGLQVSNYGYTFGSGTRLTVV.

The chain employs TRBV7-3 and TRBJ2-3, with 11 bases matching TRBD2. The CDR3 loop spans 17 amino acids. Germline V CDR1 and CDR2: SGHTA, FQGTGA. The junction had 10 bases not matched to a gene; V was cut back by 5 bases and J by 3 bases. The CDR3 is CASSRLGLAGGTDTQYF. The CDR3, as DNA: TGTGCCAGCAGCCGACTCGGACTAGCGGGCGGAACAGATACGCAGTATTTT. The full variable domain, completed using reference TRBV7-3 and TRBJ2-3, is GAGVSQTPSNKVTEKGKYVELRCDPISGHTALYWYRQSLGQGPEFLIYFQGTGAADDSGLPNDRFFAVRPEGSVSTLKIQRTERGDSAVYLCASSRLGLAGGTDTQYFGPGTRLTVL.

The V call is TRBV28, the J call TRBJ2-2; D gene ambiguous. The CDR3 consists of 12 residues. CDR1 and CDR2 (germline): MDHEN, SYDVKM. Trimming removed 4 bases from V and 6 bases from J, with 6 bases in between. The CDR3 reads CASSSYPGELFF. The CDR3 DNA reads TGTGCCAGCAGTTCTTATCCCGGGGAGCTGTTTTTT. The entire variable domain, with the rest obtained from reference TRBV28 and TRBJ2-2, is as follows: DVKVTQSSRYLVKRTGEKVFLECVQDMDHENMFWYRQDPGLGLRLIYFSYDVKMKEKGDIPEGYSVSREKKERFSLILESASTNQTSMYLCASSSYPGELFFGEGSRLTVL.

The chain combines TRBV6-5 with TRBJ2-5, with 9 bases that match TRBD1. The CDR3 runs 15 residues. V was clipped by 7 bases and J by 5 bases; unmatched bases: 11. CDR1 and CDR2 from the germline V gene are MNHEY and SVGAGI. CDR3 loop: CASTQMGQGSETQYF. DNA of the CDR3: TGTGCCAGCACTCAGATGGGACAGGGATCCGAGACCCAGTACTTC.

This clone was observed once. The J gene is TRBJ2-2, the V gene TRBV7-3; D unresolved. The germline V gene has CDR1 SGHTA and CDR2 FQGTGA. V lost 5 bases and J lost 3, with 13 bases in between. The CDR3 consists of 15 residues. CDR3 bases: TGTGCCAGCAGCCCAGAGGCTAGTTACACCGGGGAGCTGTTTTTT. It encodes CASSPEASYTGELFF. The full variable domain, in which reference TRBV7-3 and TRBJ2-2 provide the parts outside the CDR3, is GAGVSQTPSNKVTEKGKYVELRCDPISGHTALYWYRQSLGQGPEFLIYFQGTGAADDSGLPNDRFFAVRPEGSVSTLKIQRTERGDSAVYLCASSPEASYTGELFFGEGSRLTVL.

The V call is TRBV10-3, the J call TRBJ2-3, with D maybe TRBD2 (5 bases). This CDR3 comprises 15 residues. Germline loops: CDR1 ENHRY, CDR2 SYGVKD. V lost 6 bases, J lost 6 bases, and 19 bases lay in between. The CDR3 loop is CAIRDSTRMADTQYF. The CDR3 nucleotides are TGTGCCATCAGGGACTCTACCCGGATGGCCGATACGCAGTATTTT.